Below are 13 T cell receptor beta chains sequenced from a single sample in a study of identical twins. TCRdb re-called the 5' RACE reads with MiXCR, one entry per CDR3 protein. The sample carries around 530,000 distinct CDR3 sequences, roughly 15% recorded once. These data were also reused for a study on yellow fever vaccine responses in identical twins.

The sample consisted of CD4+ T cells sorted from blood. These receptor sequences come from a woman between 18 and 29 years old in good health.

A few counts support this clonotype. The chain employs TRBV5-1 and TRBJ2-2; D is perhaps TRBD2 (5 bases). This CDR3 has 16 residues. Trimming cost V 1 base and J 7 bases, with 17 bases left between them. Looked up from germline, CDR1 is SGHRS and CDR2 is YFSETQ. The DNA of the CDR3 is TGCGCCAGCAGCTTGAGTTCGGGAACCGGATTCGGGGAGCTGTTTTTT. It encodes CASSLSSGTGFGELFF.

V and J are TRBV12-3 or TRBV12-4 and TRBJ2-7; D is unclear. V lost 4 bases and J 6 bases, leaving 7 bases between the germline ends. The CDR3 consists of 11 residues. CDR3 DNA sequence: TGTGCCAGCAGTTCCTCGACCGAGCAGTACTTC. Encoded protein: CASSSSTEQYF.

The chain combines TRBV4-2 with TRBJ2-3, with D possibly being TRBD1 or TRBD2 (6 bases each). Germline values: CDR1 LGHNA, CDR2 YNFKEQ. Deletions cut 1 base from V and 2 bases from J, with 19 bases between. CDR3 size: 18 residues. This CDR3 is CASSQALGGPGDTDTQYF. CDR3 sequence (DNA): TGTGCCAGCAGCCAAGCTCTCGGGGGCCCTGGGGACACAGATACGCAGTATTTT.

The chain couples TRBV12-3 or TRBV12-4 to TRBJ2-3; unclear D gene. The CDR3 has 13 residues. V lost 8 bases, J lost 3 bases, and 12 bases lay in between. CDR3 sequence: CASLERNTDTQYF. The CDR3 DNA reads TGTGCCAGCTTGGAGAGGAATACAGATACGCAGTATTTT.

The J gene is TRBJ2-1, the V gene TRBV19; D is perhaps TRBD1 (7 bases). CDR3 length: 17 residues. Trimming stripped 3 bases from V and 2 bases from J, with 17 bases between. Germline lookup yields CDR1 LNHDA and CDR2 SQIVND (reference sequence). The CDR3 DNA reads as TGTGCCAGTAGTATTATTCAGGGGGGCGCCGCCTACAATGAGCAGTTCTTC. It yields the protein CASSIIQGGAAYNEQFF.

This sequence joins TRBV12-3 or TRBV12-4 and TRBJ2-1; TRBD1 aligns across 8 bases. There are 16 residues in the CDR3. J was trimmed by 7 bases and V by 6 bases; bases with no gene match: 14. The CDR3 is CASRQGAGSRGNEQFF. CDR3 nucleotide sequence: TGTGCCAGCAGGCAGGGGGCGGGGTCCCGGGGAAATGAGCAGTTCTTC.

This clonotype was picked up a small number of times. The chain is built from TRBV6-2 or TRBV6-3 and TRBJ2-7; TRBD1 is a possible D gene (6 bases). V was trimmed by 6 bases and J by 13 bases, leaving 19 bases between them. The germline CDR1 and CDR2 sequences are MNHEY and SVGEGT. The CDR3 is 12 amino acids. Here the CDR3 DNA reads TGTGCCAGCAGCGGAATGACAGGACTCGAATACGTC. This codes for CASSGMTGLEYV.

This clonotype was counted only a few times. The genes are TRBV4-2 and TRBJ2-3, with D perhaps TRBD2 (6 bases). The CDR3 runs 17 residues. Looked up from germline, CDR1 is LGHNA and CDR2 is YNFKEQ. The germline V and J ends were trimmed by 6 bases and 0 bases, with 19 bases remaining between them. The CDR3 loop reads CASSREPPGTSTDTQYF. As DNA, the CDR3 is TGTGCCAGCAGTCGAGAGCCTCCCGGGACTAGCACAGATACGCAGTATTTT.

This clonotype has just a few counts. This sequence joins TRBV4-1 and TRBJ2-5, with TRBD1 identical over 11 bases. This CDR3 spans 15 amino acids. The ends lost 6 bases at V and 5 bases at J; junction bases unmatched: 8. Germline loops: CDR1 MGHRA, CDR2 YSYEKL. The CDR3 is CASSFGQGALETQYF. The CDR3 DNA is TGCGCCAGCAGTTTTGGACAGGGGGCCCTCGAGACCCAGTACTTC.

This clonotype was found a few times. J is TRBJ1-3 and V is TRBV7-2, with unresolved D. Germline CDR1 is SGHTA and CDR2 is FQGNSA. Deletions cut 1 base from V and 3 bases from J, with 13 bases between. The CDR3 extends over 16 amino acids. CDR3 coding DNA: TGTGCCAGCAGCTTAGGGCCGACCAAGGGTGGAAACACCATATATTTT. Amino acid sequence: CASSLGPTKGGNTIYF.

This chain connects TRBV10-3 to TRBJ1-2, with D possibly TRBD1 on 5 matching bases. V was clipped by 3 bases and J by 7 bases, with 21 bases between them. The CDR3 totals 16 residues. From germline, CDR1 is ENHRY and CDR2 SYGVKD. CDR3 DNA: TGTGCCATCAGTGACCCTACTTCGTCCACGGGGCTTGGCTACACCTTC. Translation gives CAISDPTSSTGLGYTF.

The V and J genes are TRBV20-1 and TRBJ2-2, with a possible D match to TRBD1 (6 bases). The germline V gene encodes CDR1 DFQATT and CDR2 SNEGSKA (reference sequence). The CDR3 sequence is 17 residues long. The V end lost 1 base, the J end lost 2 bases, and 17 bases lay between the germline ends. The CDR3 region is CSARARGGRLNTGELFF. CDR3 nucleotide sequence: TGCAGTGCTAGAGCCAGAGGGGGTCGCCTTAACACCGGGGAGCTGTTTTTT.

The sample holds a few counts of this clonotype. The chain recombines TRBV20-1 with TRBJ2-1; 10 bases are shared with TRBD2. The germline CDR1 and CDR2 sequences are DFQATT and SNEGSKA (reference sequence). V dropped 2 bases and J dropped 10; count of bases not matched to a gene: 8. The CDR3 extends over 14 amino acids. For the CDR3, the DNA is TGCAGTGCTAGACCTAGCGGGGGCCTGGGAGAGCAGTTCTTC. Its translation is CSARPSGGLGEQFF.